The 26 T cell receptor beta chains below were found in one sample sequenced in a study of shared clonotypes between healthy human individuals. The assay was immunoSEQ multiplex PCR, and TCRdb's table has in-frame clones only and misses some. The sample yields about half a million clones, approximately 79% seen once. The sequenced sample consisted of PBMCs. These receptors were collected from a woman in her thirties or forties in good health. Some clones in this sample may be carry-over from other donors' samples.

This rearrangement joins TRBV28 to TRBJ2-7; 7 bases fit TRBD2. V trimming: 2 bases; J trimming: 5 bases; junction bases outside the gene matches: 12. Germline loops: CDR1 MDHEN, CDR2 SYDVKM. CDR3 size: 16 residues. The CDR3 spells CASSLGGGFQAHEQYF. The CDR3 nucleotides read TGTGCCAGCAGTTTAGGGGGGGGTTTTCAAGCCCACGAGCAGTACTTC.

The chain links TRBV7-3 to TRBJ2-1, with 12 nucleotides matching TRBD2. V shed 0 bases and J 9 bases; nucleotides not matched to a gene: 9. CDR3 length: 17 residues. Looked up from germline, CDR1 is SGHTA and CDR2 is FQGTGA. This CDR3 reads CASSLTFGLAGLGEQFF. The CDR3 coding sequence is TGTGCCAGCAGCTTAACGTTTGGACTAGCGGGACTCGGTGAGCAGTTCTTC.

This clone came up many times. The chain uses TRBV7-2 and TRBJ2-2, with D maybe TRBD2 (6 bases). V was pared by 6 bases and J by 5 bases, with 19 bases between. The CDR3 has 16 residues. The germline gives CDR1 SGHTA, CDR2 FQGNSA. The CDR3 coding sequence is TGTGCCAGCAGAAGGGAGGCGCTTGCTCCAACCGGGGAGCTGTTTTTT. Its translation: CASRREALAPTGELFF.

V usage is TRBV5-5 and J usage is TRBJ2-5, with D perhaps matching TRBD1 (6 bases). Germline CDR1 and CDR2: SGHKS and YYEKEE (reference sequence). The CDR3 spans 15 residues. The V and J ends lost 7 bases and 3 bases respectively, with 19 bases between them. For the CDR3, the DNA is TGTGCCAGCGTAAACCGGGACATTAAGAAAGAGACCCAGTACTTC. This sequence encodes CASVNRDIKKETQYF.

This clone has a handful of counts. The V call is TRBV6-1, the J call TRBJ2-1; possibly TRBD1 or TRBD2 for D (5 bases each). CDR3 size: 15 residues. The V gene's germline CDR1 is MNHNS and CDR2 SASEGT. V lost 7 bases to trimming and J lost 4 bases, with 17 bases between them. CDR3 in DNA: TGTGCCAGCAAGAGGGCGAGGGACGGTTACAATGAGCAGTTCTTC. Protein product: CASKRARDGYNEQFF.

The chain has TRBV30 and TRBJ2-2; 7 nucleotides align to TRBD2. V trimming: 4 bases; J trimming: 1 base; junction bases outside the gene matches: 6. Germline V gene lookup returns CDR1 GTSNPN and CDR2 SVGIG (reference sequence). The CDR3 extends over 15 amino acids. The CDR3 DNA reads as TGTGCCTGGATCCCCCCGGGGGGGAACACCGGGGAGCTGTTTTTT. Its protein product is CAWIPPGGNTGELFF.

This sequence joins TRBV11-2 and TRBJ2-7; D remains ambiguous. Looked up from germline, CDR1 is SGHAT and CDR2 is FQNNGV. The CDR3 is 12 residues long. V shed 2 bases and J shed 4 bases, with 6 bases lying between them. CDR3 DNA sequence: TGTGCCAGCAGCTTACAAGATTACGAGCAGTACTTC. It is translated as CASSLQDYEQYF.

With regard to this clone: A single base separates this from a much larger clone, so it may be a read error. Other DNA sequences in the sample encode the same CDR3. This chain joins TRBV7-9 and TRBJ2-7; D not certain. This CDR3 is built from 11 residues. V was clipped by 4 bases and J by 2 bases, with 3 bases between them. Germline V gene data show CDR1 as SEHNR and CDR2 as FQNEAQ (reference sequence). This CDR3 reads CASSSAYEQYF. For the CDR3, the DNA is TGTGCCAGCAGCTCAGCCTACGAGCAGTACTTC.

The chain is built from TRBV6-5 and TRBJ2-7, with D perhaps matching TRBD1 (6 bases). From germline, CDR1 is MNHEY and CDR2 SVGAGI. V was pared by 6 bases and J by 7 bases, with 16 bases between. The CDR3 has 13 residues. The CDR3 here is CASRLQGIGEQYF. CDR3 coding DNA: TGTGCCAGCAGATTGCAGGGGATTGGTGAGCAGTACTTC.

The chain is built from TRBV5-1 and TRBJ1-4; no clear D. This CDR3 region has 13 residues. The germline CDR1 and CDR2 sequences are SGHRS and YFSETQ. The V gene lost 5 bases and the J gene lost 5 bases, with 10 bases spanning the gap. CDR3 sequence: CASRVLPNEKLFF. The CDR3 DNA is TGCGCCAGCAGGGTGTTACCCAATGAAAAACTGTTTTTT.

This clone appeared a few times. This chain uses TRBV7-9 with TRBJ2-2; 9 bases are shared with TRBD1. The CDR3 sequence is 18 residues long. The germline gives CDR1 SEHNR, CDR2 FQNEAQ (reference sequence). V trimming: 7 bases; J trimming: 0 bases; junction bases outside the gene matches: 12. This CDR3 reads CASKPPGQGTANTGELFF. The CDR3 nucleotides read TGTGCCAGCAAACCTCCGGGACAGGGAACCGCGAACACCGGGGAGCTGTTTTTT. The full variable domain, completed using reference TRBV7-9 and TRBJ2-2, is DTGVSQNPRHKITKRGQNVTFRCDPISEHNRLYWYRQTLGQGPEFLTYFQNEAQLEKSRLLSDRFSAERPKGSFSTLEIQRTEQGDSAMYLCASKPPGQGTANTGELFFGEGSRLTVL.

The chain carries TRBV10-2 and TRBJ2-2; TRBD2 might be the D (7 bases). Germline CDR1 and CDR2: WSHSY and SAAADI. Deletions cut 8 bases from V and 4 bases from J, with 14 bases between. This CDR3 has 14 residues. The CDR3 sequence is CASRGGVGTGELFF. The DNA for the CDR3 is TGCGCCAGCCGAGGGGGGGTTGGCACCGGGGAGCTGTTTTTT.

The rearrangement uses TRBV27 and TRBJ2-6; weak D call: TRBD1 (6 bases). The CDR3 sequence is 18 residues long. Germline V gene data show CDR1 as MNHEY and CDR2 as SMNVEV (reference sequence). Trimming cost V 11 bases and J 0 bases, with 23 bases left between them. The CDR3 bases are TGTGCCGTAGGACCCTGGGGACAAATAAGCTCTGGGGCCAACGTCCTGACTTTC. Encoded protein: CAVGPWGQISSGANVLTF. The whole variable domain, filled in from reference TRBV27 and TRBJ2-6, reads EAQVTQNPRYLITVTGKKLTVTCSQNMNHEYMSWYRQDPGLGLRQIYYSMNVEVTDKGDVPEGYKVSRKEKRNFPLILESPSPNQTSLYFCAVGPWGQISSGANVLTFGAGSRLTVL.

The chain uses TRBV7-2 and TRBJ2-5; a possible D gene is TRBD2 (5 bases). The J call is in doubt because the DNA end fits TRBJ2-7 better. The CDR3 is made up of 13 amino acids. The germline gives CDR1 SGHTA, CDR2 FQGNSA. CDR3 residues: CASSIRGSYEQYF. As DNA, the CDR3 is TGTGCCAGCAGCATCCGGGGTAGCTACGAGCAGTACTTC.

The chain links TRBV2 to TRBJ2-5, with TRBD1 matching 9 bases. Germline V lookup: CDR1 SNHLY, CDR2 FYNNEI. J lost 0 bases, V lost 0 bases, and 2 bases had no gene match. This CDR3 comprises 16 residues. DNA of the CDR3: TGTGCCAGCAGTGAAGCCGGACAGGGGTACCAAGAGACCCAGTACTTC. Residues: CASSEAGQGYQETQYF.

This chain connects TRBV7-9 to TRBJ1-1, with no clear D. The CDR3 is 15 residues long. Per the germline V gene, CDR1 is SEHNR and CDR2 is FQNEAQ (reference sequence). Trimming cost V 0 bases and J 7 bases, with 15 bases left between them. The CDR3 bases are TGTGCCAGCAGCTTAGCGGAGGGCGGACTACTTGAAGCTTTCTTT. Amino acid sequence: CASSLAEGGLLEAFF.

The CDR3 protein is CASSPGLATGELFF. Written as DNA, the CDR3 is TGTGCCAGCTCACCGGGACTAGCTACCGGGGAGCTGTTTTTT. The rearrangement joins TRBV18 to TRBJ2-2, with 9 nucleotides matching TRBD2. The CDR3 runs to 14 residues. With 3 bases clipped from V and 5 bases from J, the junction kept 1 base outside the gene matches. In germline, CDR1 is KGHSH, CDR2 LQKENI.

V is TRBV5-8 and J is TRBJ1-4; D unclear. Germline V gene lookup returns CDR1 SGHTS and CDR2 YDEGEE. There are 16 residues in the CDR3. Trimming stripped 0 bases from V and 0 bases from J, with 9 bases between. The DNA for the CDR3 is TGTGCCAGCAGCTTGGGTTCGGATACAACTAATGAAAAACTGTTTTTT. It translates to CASSLGSDTTNEKLFF. Combining the CDR3 with reference TRBV5-8 and TRBJ1-4 gives the whole variable domain EAGVTQSPTHLIKTRGQQATLRCSPISGHTSVYWYQQALGLGLQFLLWYDEGEERNRGNFPPRFSGRQFPNYSSELNVNALELEDSALYLCASSLGSDTTNEKLFFGSGTQLSVL.

The V and J genes are TRBV14 and TRBJ2-1; weak D call: TRBD1 (6 bases). CDR1 and CDR2 (germline): SGHDN, FVKESK. V lost 8 bases and J 3 bases, leaving 14 bases between the germline ends. The CDR3 contains 14 residues. The CDR3 is CASAPGTNYNEQFF. DNA of the CDR3: TGTGCCAGCGCCCCCGGGACAAACTACAATGAGCAGTTCTTC.

The chain links TRBV5-8 to TRBJ1-4; D gene ambiguous. The germline V gene has CDR1 SGHTS and CDR2 YDEGEE. V lost 3 bases to trimming and J lost 8 bases, with 20 bases between them. The CDR3 sequence is 16 residues long. The CDR3 reads CASSSSLSALGEKLFF. The CDR3 DNA follows: TGTGCCAGCAGCTCATCTCTTTCAGCTTTGGGCGAAAAACTGTTTTTT.

The CDR3: CASAGTGGTDTQYF. DNA of the CDR3: TGCGCCAGCGCTGGGACAGGCGGCACAGATACGCAGTATTTT. V and J are TRBV10-2 and TRBJ2-3; the match to TRBD1 covers 8 bases. Trimming removed 8 bases from V and 1 base from J; junction bases left unmatched: 5. This CDR3 contains 14 residues. Germline CDR1 is WSHSY and CDR2 is SAAADI.

This clone occurred many times. This rearrangement joins TRBV19 to TRBJ2-3, with D possibly TRBD2 on 5 matching bases. Germline-derived CDR1 and CDR2 are LNHDA and SQIVND (reference sequence). This CDR3 is built from 15 residues. The V end lost 5 bases, the J end lost 6 bases, and 18 bases lay between the germline ends. DNA of the CDR3: TGTGCCAGTAGTCGCCGGCTTCCCGGCGGGGATACGCAGTATTTT. Translating gives CASSRRLPGGDTQYF.

The chain has TRBV29-1 and TRBJ2-3; TRBD2 matches at 7 bases. From germline, CDR1 is SQVTM and CDR2 ANQGSEA. The CDR3 has 15 residues. Germline trimming cut 6 bases from V and 0 bases from J; bases unmatched to any gene: 9. This CDR3 is CSVTGGDRSTDTQYF. In DNA form, the CDR3 reads TGCAGCGTGACGGGAGGCGACCGTAGCACAGATACGCAGTATTTT.

The chain has TRBV5-6 and TRBJ2-3; TRBD1 is a possible D gene (5 bases). The CDR3 sequence is 15 residues long. Germline CDR1 reads SGHDT; CDR2 reads YYEEEE. Trimming cost V 4 bases and J 1 base, with 13 bases left between them. CDR3 bases: TGTGCCAGCAGCCGTCAGGGTGGAGGCACAGATACGCAGTATTTT. It encodes CASSRQGGGTDTQYF.

The V and J genes are TRBV6-1 and TRBJ2-3; D gene uncertain. Between the trimmed V and J ends, which lost 6 bases and 2 bases, there was a span of 9 bases. In germline, CDR1 is MNHNS, CDR2 SASEGT. The CDR3 runs to 13 residues. CDR3 nucleotides: TGTGCCAGCAGGGCGGCAAACACAGATACGCAGTATTTT. Amino acids: CASRAANTDTQYF.

V is TRBV11-1 and J is TRBJ1-3; D gene unclear. The V and J ends lost 5 bases and 8 bases respectively, with 10 bases between them. The germline gives CDR1 SGHAT, CDR2 FQDESV (reference sequence). There are 12 residues in the CDR3. In nucleotides, the CDR3 is TGTGCCAGCAGCATCACGACGCACACCATATATTTT. Its translation is CASSITTHTIYF.